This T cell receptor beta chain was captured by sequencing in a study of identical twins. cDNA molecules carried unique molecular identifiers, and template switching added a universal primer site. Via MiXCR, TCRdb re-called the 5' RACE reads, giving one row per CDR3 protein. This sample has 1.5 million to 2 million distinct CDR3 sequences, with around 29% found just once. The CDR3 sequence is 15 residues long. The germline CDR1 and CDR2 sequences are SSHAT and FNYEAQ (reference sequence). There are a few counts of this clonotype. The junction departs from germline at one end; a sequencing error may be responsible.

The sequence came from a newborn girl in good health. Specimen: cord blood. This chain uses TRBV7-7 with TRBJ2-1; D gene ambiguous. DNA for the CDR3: TGTGCTAGCAGCTTATTTTTGGTCTCCTACAATGAGCGGTTCTTC. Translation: CASSLFLVSYNERFF.